This T cell receptor beta chain was sequenced in a study of identical twins' blood T cells. Overall study results and limits: Each donor's most abundant TCRbeta clonotypes shared more CDR3 sequences with her twin than unrelated donors. V gene usage reportedly matched far better within twin pairs than unrelated donors.

The CDR3 loop spans 14 amino acids. CDR1 and CDR2 (germline): LGHDT, YNNKEL (reference sequence). V gave up 4 bases and J gave up 7 bases, with 11 bases separating them. All three twin pairs grew up together with likely shared infections and vaccines. Each TCR cDNA library carried sample-specific barcodes on both ends. MiXCR, run by TCRdb on the 5' RACE reads, gives a single entry per CDR3 protein. The sample lists 300,000 to 400,000 distinct CDR3 sequences, over 25% occurring once. Worth noting for this clonotype: Antigen specificity is unknown.

The receptor was isolated from a woman aged 18 to 49 in good health. Material: PBMCs. This rearrangement joins TRBV3-1 to TRBJ1-6; D perhaps matches TRBD1 (5 bases). CDR3 region: CASSLRVENSPLHF. The CDR3 DNA reads as TGTGCCAGCAGCCTCAGGGTGGAGAATTCACCCCTCCACTTT.